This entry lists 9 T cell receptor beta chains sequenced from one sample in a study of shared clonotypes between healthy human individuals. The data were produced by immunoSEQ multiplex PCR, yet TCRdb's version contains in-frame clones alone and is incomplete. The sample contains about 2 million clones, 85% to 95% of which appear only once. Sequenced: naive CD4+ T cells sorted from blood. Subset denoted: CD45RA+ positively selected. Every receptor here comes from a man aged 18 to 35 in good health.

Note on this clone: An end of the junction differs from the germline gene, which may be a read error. The DNA for the CDR3 is TGCGCCAGCAGTTTACCCCGCCCAGCCTACGAGCAGTACTTC. Translating it yields CASSLPRPAYEQYF. V usage is TRBV28 and J usage is TRBJ2-7, with no clear D. CDR3 length: 14 amino acids. The germline gives CDR1 MDHEN, CDR2 SYDVKM.

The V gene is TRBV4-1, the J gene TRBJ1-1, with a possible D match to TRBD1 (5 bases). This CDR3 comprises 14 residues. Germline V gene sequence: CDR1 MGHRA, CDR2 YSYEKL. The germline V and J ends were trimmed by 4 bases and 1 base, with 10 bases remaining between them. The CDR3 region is CASSPGHQNTEAFF. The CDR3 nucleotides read TGCGCCAGCAGCCCAGGACACCAGAACACTGAAGCTTTCTTT.

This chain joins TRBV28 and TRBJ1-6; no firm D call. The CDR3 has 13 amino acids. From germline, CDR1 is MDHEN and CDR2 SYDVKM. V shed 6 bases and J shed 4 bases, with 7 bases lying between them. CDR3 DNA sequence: TGTGCCAGCAGGATGTCGTATAATTCACCCCTCCACTTT. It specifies CASRMSYNSPLHF.

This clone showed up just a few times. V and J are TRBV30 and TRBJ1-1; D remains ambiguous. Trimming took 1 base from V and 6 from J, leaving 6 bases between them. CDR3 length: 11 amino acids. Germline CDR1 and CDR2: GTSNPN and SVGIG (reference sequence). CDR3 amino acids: CAWSGAAEAFF. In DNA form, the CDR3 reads TGTGCCTGGAGTGGGGCGGCTGAAGCTTTCTTT. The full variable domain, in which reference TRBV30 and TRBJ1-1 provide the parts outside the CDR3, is SQTIHQWPATLVQPVGSPLSLECTVEGTSNPNLYWYRQAAGRGLQLLFYSVGIGQISSEVPQNLSASRPQDRQFILSSKKLLLSDSGFYLCAWSGAAEAFFGQGTRLTVV.

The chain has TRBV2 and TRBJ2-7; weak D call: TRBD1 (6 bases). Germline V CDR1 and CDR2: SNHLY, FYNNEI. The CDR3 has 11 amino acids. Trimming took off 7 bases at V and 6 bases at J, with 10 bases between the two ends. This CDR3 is CASKQGPEQYF. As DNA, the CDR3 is TGTGCCAGCAAACAGGGTCCCGAGCAGTACTTC.

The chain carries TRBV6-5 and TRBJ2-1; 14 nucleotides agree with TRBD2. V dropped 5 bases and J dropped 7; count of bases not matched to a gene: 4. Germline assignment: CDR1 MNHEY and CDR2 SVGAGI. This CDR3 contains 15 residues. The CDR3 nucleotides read TGTGCCAGCAGTGGGGGGACTAGCGGGAGTAATGAGCAGTTCTTC. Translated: CASSGGTSGSNEQFF.

Written as DNA, the CDR3 is TGCGCCAGCCACGGCAGAAGGACAGATACGCAGTATTTT. Translated, it gives CASHGRRTDTQYF. This chain connects TRBV4-1 to TRBJ2-3, with D uncertain. This CDR3 has 13 residues. V was shortened by 8 bases and J by 3 bases, with 12 bases between the two germline ends. The germline CDR1 and CDR2 sequences are MGHRA and YSYEKL.

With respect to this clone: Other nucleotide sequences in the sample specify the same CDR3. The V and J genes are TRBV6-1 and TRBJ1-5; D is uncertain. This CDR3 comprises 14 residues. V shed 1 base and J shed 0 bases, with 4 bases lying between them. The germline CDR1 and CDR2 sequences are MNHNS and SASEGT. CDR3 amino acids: CASSEEYSNQPQHF. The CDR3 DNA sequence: TGTGCCAGCAGTGAAGAGTATAGCAATCAGCCCCAGCATTTT.

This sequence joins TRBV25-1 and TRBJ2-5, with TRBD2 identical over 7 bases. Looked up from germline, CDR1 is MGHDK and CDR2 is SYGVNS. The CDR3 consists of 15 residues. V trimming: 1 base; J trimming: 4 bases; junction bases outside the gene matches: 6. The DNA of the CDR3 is TGTGCCAGCAGTGAATGGGGAGGACTAGGAGAGACCCAGTACTTC. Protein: CASSEWGGLGETQYF. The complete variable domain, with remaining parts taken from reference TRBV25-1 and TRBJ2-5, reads EADIYQTPRYLVIGTGKKITLECSQTMGHDKMYWYQQDPGMELHLIHYSYGVNSTEKGDLSSESTVSRIRTEHFPLTLESARPSHTSQYLCASSEWGGLGETQYFGPGTRLLVL.